These T cell receptor beta chains were read from a single sample in a study of cytotoxic CD8 clonotypes in ibrutinib-treated CLL. Using immunoSEQ multiplex PCR, the repertoire was profiled, and TCRdb retains in-frame clones only, with some absent. This sample carries 150,000 or so clones, about four fifths of them seen once, and the ten largest clones take roughly 4.5%. Sequenced here: PBMCs, sampled after 24 months of ibrutinib treatment. Every receptor here comes from a human donor with chronic lymphocytic leukemia. Both conserved end residues are part of each CDR3. The D gene is left open where the match is weak. Some rows mark clone size as missing; the rest say once, few, many or name a class of expanded clone.

abundance	d_gene	v_gene	j_gene	CDR3nt	CDR3aa
.	.	TRBV5-5	TRBJ2-2	TGTGCCAGCAGCCGGGCCCCGGGGAGCACCGGGGAGCTGTTTTTT	CASSRAPGSTGELFF
.	TRBD1	TRBV5-1	TRBJ2-3	TGCGCCAGCAGCGTGAGACAGGGTTCAGATACGCAGTATTTT	CASSVRQGSDTQYF
.	.	TRBV11-3	TRBJ1-1	TGTGCCAGCAGTTCAGCCAGGAGGGGTCCTGAAGCTTTCTTT	CASSSARRGPEAFF
.	.	TRBV4-1	TRBJ1-2	TGCGCCAGCAGCCAGCAGGGATCTAACTATGGCTACACCTTC	CASSQQGSNYGYTF
many	.	TRBV2	TRBJ1-2	TGTGCCAGCAGTGAAGTTCCGCGCGGAATCTATGGCTACACCTTC	CASSEVPRGIYGYTF
.	TRBD1	TRBV5-1	TRBJ2-3	TGCGCCAGCAGCATACCGGGACAGGGGGCTACCAGCACAGATACGCAGTATTTT	CASSIPGQGATSTDTQYF
.	.	TRBV30	TRBJ2-7	TGTGCCTGGAGTGGGCCCAACTACGAGCAGTACTTC	CAWSGPNYEQYF
.	.	TRBV6-1	TRBJ2-1	TGTGCCAGCAGTGTTGGGGTCTACAATGAGCAGTTCTTC	CASSVGVYNEQFF
.	.	TRBV19	TRBJ1-1	TGTGCCAGTGCCGGTGGGTACACTGAAGCTTTCTTT	CASAGGYTEAFF
.	.	TRBV5-5	TRBJ1-1	TGTGCCAGCAGCTCCTCAACAGGGAGGGGGGTTCAGGCTGAAGCTTTCTTT	CASSSSTGRGVQAEAFF
.	.	TRBV28	TRBJ1-1	TGTGCCAGCAGTCCGCATTCCCGAATGAAGGGGAACACTGAAGCTTTCTTT	CASSPHSRMKGNTEAFF
.	.	TRBV5-1	TRBJ2-5	TGCGCCAGCAGCTTGGCCAGGGGAGAGACCCAGTACTTC	CASSLARGETQYF
.	.	TRBV4-1	TRBJ1-2	TGCGCCAGCAGCCAAGCGCCGGGGGATGGCTATGGCTACACCTTC	CASSQAPGDGYGYTF
.	TRBD2	TRBV5-1	TRBJ2-7	TGCGCCAGCAGCTTGGCCTGGGAGGGCGGCGAGCAGTACTTC	CASSLAWEGGEQYF
.	TRBD1	TRBV19	TRBJ1-2	TGTGCCAGTACCGAAAGACAGGGGGACCTTGGCTACACCTTC	CASTERQGDLGYTF
.	.	TRBV5-1	TRBJ2-2	TGCGCCAGCAGCTCGGGGAGCGGGTTCTCCGGGGAGCTGTTTTTT	CASSSGSGFSGELFF
few	.	TRBV6-5	TRBJ1-2	TGTGCCAGCAGCCCTCTCGACAGAGCCTATGGCTACACCTTC	CASSPLDRAYGYTF
.	.	TRBV29-1	TRBJ2-7	TGCAGCGTTGTTCCGGACGGGAGTTACGAGCAGTACTTC	CSVVPDGSYEQYF
.	.	TRBV6-5	TRBJ2-1	TGTGCCAGCAGTACCCCAGTGGGATTCAGGAAGTTCTTC	CASSTPVGFRKFF
.	.	TRBV4-2	TRBJ2-2	TGTGCCAGCAGCCATGAGGTGGGGGCGAACACCGGGGAGCTGTTTTTT	CASSHEVGANTGELFF
.	TRBD1	TRBV28	TRBJ1-5	TGTGCCAGCAAGCAGGGGGGCAATCAGCCCCAGCATTTT	CASKQGGNQPQHF
.	.	TRBV6-1	TRBJ1-1	TGTGCCAGCAGTGATTGGGGGGCTACTGAAGCTTTCTTT	CASSDWGATEAFF
.	TRBD2	TRBV11-3	TRBJ2-2	TGTGCCAGCAGCTCAAGCGGGAGATGGAGAGGGGAGCTGTTTTTT	CASSSSGRWRGELFF
.	.	TRBV29-1	TRBJ1-1	TGCAGCGTTGATGGGCGGTCTGAAGCTTTCTTT	CSVDGRSEAFF
.	.	TRBV5-1	TRBJ2-3	TGCGCCAGCAGCCCGACTTCTGCAGCTGATACGCAGTATTTT	CASSPTSAADTQYF
.	TRBD2	TRBV10-3	TRBJ2-3	TGTGCCATCAGCCGGACTAGCGGGGGGTCAGATACGCAGTATTTT	CAISRTSGGSDTQYF
.	.	TRBV11-2	TRBJ1-2	TGTGCCAGCAGCTTAGGACCTCCGAGGGGCTACACCTTC	CASSLGPPRGYTF
.	.	TRBV19	TRBJ1-1	TGTGCCAGTAGTGACTACATGAACACTGAAGCTTTCTTT	CASSDYMNTEAFF
.	.	TRBV5-8	TRBJ1-5	TGTGCCAGCAGCTTGTCGGGTCGAACTCATCAGCCCCAGCATTTT	CASSLSGRTHQPQHF
once	TRBD1	TRBV30	TRBJ2-5	TGTGCCTACGCACAGGGGGCCAGGGAGACCCAGTACTTC	CAYAQGARETQYF
many	.	TRBV5-1	TRBJ1-2	TGCGCCAGCAGCTTGGACGGGGGCTATGGCTACACCTTC	CASSLDGGYGYTF
.	TRBD1	TRBV27	TRBJ1-1	TGTGCCAGCAGTTTAGACTGGACAGGAGGAACTGAAGCTTTCTTT	CASSLDWTGGTEAFF
once	TRBD1	TRBV11-3	TRBJ1-2	TGTGCCAGCAGGTGTCCCGGGACAGTTTTCTACTATGGCTACACCTTC	CASRCPGTVFYYGYTF
.	.	TRBV6-6	TRBJ2-7	TGTGCCAGCAGTTATCCACGGGGGACCTACGAGCAGTACTTC	CASSYPRGTYEQYF
.	.	TRBV11-3	TRBJ1-1	TGTGCCAGCAGCCTAAGTCAGAACACTGAAGCTTTCTTT	CASSLSQNTEAFF
.	.	TRBV27	TRBJ1-1	TGTGCCAGCAGTTTATCACGGGGGGCAGGTACTGAAGCTTTCTTT	CASSLSRGAGTEAFF
.	.	TRBV18	TRBJ1-1	TGTGCCAGCTCACCAGAGGTCCCGGGGGCAGGTACTGAAGCTTTCTTT	CASSPEVPGAGTEAFF
.	.	TRBV19	TRBJ2-3	TGTGCCAGTAGTATAGACCTCTCCGGGCCGCAGTATTTT	CASSIDLSGPQYF
.	TRBD1	TRBV6-1	TRBJ2-2	TGTGCCAGCAGCGGACAGGCGAACACCGGGGAGCTGTTTTTT	CASSGQANTGELFF
.	TRBD2	TRBV6-6	TRBJ2-3	TGTGCCAGCAGTCAGGGGGGACTAGCGTTAGATACGCAGTATTTT	CASSQGGLALDTQYF
.	TRBD2	TRBV7-2	TRBJ2-3	TGTGCCAGCAGGAGACTAGCGCCCCGGGATACGCAGTATTTT	CASRRLAPRDTQYF
.	.	TRBV12-5	TRBJ2-5	TGTGCTAGTGGGGGGGGAAACAGTAGGTCACAAGAGACCCAGTACTTC	CASGGGNSRSQETQYF
.	TRBD1	TRBV10-3	TRBJ2-7	TGTGCCATCAGTGAGTCCGGGACAGGATCCTACGAGCAGTACTTC	CAISESGTGSYEQYF
few	.	TRBV5-1	TRBJ2-2	TGCGCCAGCAACGTGGCCCCACCGAACACCGGGGAGCTGTTTTTT	CASNVAPPNTGELFF
once	.	TRBV9	TRBJ2-3	TGTGCCAGCAGCGTATTCCCAGACACAGATACGCAGTATTTT	CASSVFPDTDTQYF
.	TRBD1	TRBV5-3	TRBJ1-5	TGTGCCAGAAGCTTCCGGACAGGTAGTCAGCCCCAGCATTTT	CARSFRTGSQPQHF
.	.	TRBV7-3	TRBJ2-1	TGTGCCAGCAGCTTAAGAAAAGGGAGCTTGAATGAGCAGTTCTTC	CASSLRKGSLNEQFF
.	TRBD1	TRBV5-1	TRBJ2-1	TGCGCCAGCAGCTTCCAGGGGGCTTACAATGAGCAGTTCTTC	CASSFQGAYNEQFF
.	TRBD2	TRBV27	TRBJ2-7	TGTGCCAGCAGTTATAGCGGACTAGCGTACTCCTACGAGCAGTACTTC	CASSYSGLAYSYEQYF
.	.	TRBV30	TRBJ1-3	TGTGCCTGGACACGCGCAGGGAGCTCTGGAAACACCATATATTTT	CAWTRAGSSGNTIYF
few	.	TRBV28	TRBJ1-2	TGTGCCAGCAGCCGGACTGGCTACACCTTC	CASSRTGYTF
.	.	TRBV6-1	TRBJ1-2	TGTGCCAGCCTCCTGACTGTTCCTTCTAACTATGGCTACACCTTC	CASLLTVPSNYGYTF
.	.	TRBV9	TRBJ1-5	TGTGCCAGCAGCGTAGATAAGGGCGAGAGGTTGAGCAATCAGCCCCAGCATTTT	CASSVDKGERLSNQPQHF
.	.	TRBV7-2	TRBJ2-7	TGTGCCAGCAGCAGGCGGGCAAACCCCGCCTACGAGCAGTACTTC	CASSRRANPAYEQYF
.	TRBD2	TRBV6-1	TRBJ2-4	TGTGCCAGCAGTGAACTAGCGGGAGGAACCAAAAACATTCAGTACTTC	CASSELAGGTKNIQYF